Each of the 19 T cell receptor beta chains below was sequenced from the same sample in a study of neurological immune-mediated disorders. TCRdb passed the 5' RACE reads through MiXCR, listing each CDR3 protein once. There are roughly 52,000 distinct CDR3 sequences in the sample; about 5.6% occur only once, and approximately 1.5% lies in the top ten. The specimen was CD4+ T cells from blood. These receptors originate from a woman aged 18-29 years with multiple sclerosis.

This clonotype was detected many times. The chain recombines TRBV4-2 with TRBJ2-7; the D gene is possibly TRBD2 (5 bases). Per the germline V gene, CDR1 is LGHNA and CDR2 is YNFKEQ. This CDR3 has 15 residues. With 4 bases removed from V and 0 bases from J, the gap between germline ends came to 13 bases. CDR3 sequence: CASSRSRDSSYEQYF. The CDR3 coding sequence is TGTGCCAGCAGCCGAAGCCGGGATAGCTCCTACGAGCAGTACTTC.

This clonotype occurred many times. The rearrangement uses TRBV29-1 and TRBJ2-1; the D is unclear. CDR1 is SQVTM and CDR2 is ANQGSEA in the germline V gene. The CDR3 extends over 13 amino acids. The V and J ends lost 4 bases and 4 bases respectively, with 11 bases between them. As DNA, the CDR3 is TGCAGCGTTGTCGGGCAGAGATACAATGAGCAGTTCTTC. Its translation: CSVVGQRYNEQFF.

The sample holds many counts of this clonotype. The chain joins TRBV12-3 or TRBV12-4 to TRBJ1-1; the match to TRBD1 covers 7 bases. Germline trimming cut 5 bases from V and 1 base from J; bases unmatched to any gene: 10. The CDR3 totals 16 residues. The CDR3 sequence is CASSAGTDLANTEAFF. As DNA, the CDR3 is TGTGCCAGCAGTGCCGGGACAGATCTAGCGAACACTGAAGCTTTCTTT.

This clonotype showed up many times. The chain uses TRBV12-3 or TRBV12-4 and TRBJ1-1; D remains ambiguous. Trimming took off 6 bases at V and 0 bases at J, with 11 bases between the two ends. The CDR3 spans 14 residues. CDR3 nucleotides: TGTGCCAGCAGGGTGGACGGCCTGAACACTGAAGCTTTCTTT. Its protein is CASRVDGLNTEAFF.

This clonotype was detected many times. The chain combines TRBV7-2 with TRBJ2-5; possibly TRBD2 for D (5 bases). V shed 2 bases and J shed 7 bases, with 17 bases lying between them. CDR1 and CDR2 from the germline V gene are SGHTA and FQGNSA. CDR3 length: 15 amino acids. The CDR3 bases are TGTGCCAGCAGCTTAATCCCGGCAACTAGAGGGACCCAGTACTTC. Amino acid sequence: CASSLIPATRGTQYF.

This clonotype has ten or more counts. The CDR3 bases are TGCAGCGTTGAAGAAGAGGGGGTCGGCTACACCTTC. Protein sequence: CSVEEEGVGYTF. The rearrangement links TRBV29-1 to TRBJ1-2; D possibly corresponds to TRBD1 (6 bases). Trimming removed 0 bases at V and 8 bases at J, with 10 bases between. Looked up from germline, CDR1 is SQVTM and CDR2 is ANQGSEA. This CDR3 has 12 amino acids.

CDR3 sequence (DNA): TGCAGTGCCACTCCGTGGGGGGCCAACGTCCTGACTTTC. Protein sequence: CSATPWGANVLTF. The chain joins TRBV20-1 to TRBJ2-6; D is undetermined. The V gene lost 6 bases and the J gene lost 4 bases, with 10 bases spanning the gap. Germline V gene sequence: CDR1 DFQATT, CDR2 SNEGSKA (reference sequence). The CDR3 totals 13 residues.

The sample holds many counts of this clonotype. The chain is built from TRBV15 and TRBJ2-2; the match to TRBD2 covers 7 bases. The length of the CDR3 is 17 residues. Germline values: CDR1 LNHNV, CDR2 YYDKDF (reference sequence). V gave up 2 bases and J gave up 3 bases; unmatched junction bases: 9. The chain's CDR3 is CATSRRLLAKDTGELFF. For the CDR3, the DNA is TGTGCCACCAGCAGACGACTACTAGCGAAGGACACCGGGGAGCTGTTTTTT.

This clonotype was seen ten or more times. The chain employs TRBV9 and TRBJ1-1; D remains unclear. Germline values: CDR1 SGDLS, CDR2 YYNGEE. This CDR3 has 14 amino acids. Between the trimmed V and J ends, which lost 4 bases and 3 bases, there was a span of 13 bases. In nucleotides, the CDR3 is TGTGCCAGCAGCCTAATGACGGTGCACACTGAAGCTTTCTTT. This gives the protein CASSLMTVHTEAFF.

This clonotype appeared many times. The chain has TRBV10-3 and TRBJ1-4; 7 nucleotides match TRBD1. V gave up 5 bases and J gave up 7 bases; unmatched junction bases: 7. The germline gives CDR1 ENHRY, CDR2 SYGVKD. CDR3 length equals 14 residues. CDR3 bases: TGTGCCATCAGTATCGACAGGGCGTCTGAAAAACTGTTTTTT. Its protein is CAISIDRASEKLFF.

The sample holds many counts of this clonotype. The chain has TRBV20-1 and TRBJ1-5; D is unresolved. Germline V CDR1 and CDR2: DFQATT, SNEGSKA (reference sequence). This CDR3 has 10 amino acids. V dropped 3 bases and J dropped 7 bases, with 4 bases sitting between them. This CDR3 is CSASHQPQHF. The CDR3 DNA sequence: TGCAGTGCTAGTCACCAGCCCCAGCATTTT.

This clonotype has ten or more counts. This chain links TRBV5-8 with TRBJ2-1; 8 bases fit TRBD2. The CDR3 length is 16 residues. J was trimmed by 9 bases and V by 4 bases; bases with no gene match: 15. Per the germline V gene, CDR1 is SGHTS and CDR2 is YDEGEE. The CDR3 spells CASSRQPGLVAGEQFF. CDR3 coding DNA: TGTGCCAGCAGCCGACAACCGGGACTAGTTGCTGGTGAGCAGTTCTTC. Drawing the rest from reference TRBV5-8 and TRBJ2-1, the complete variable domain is EAGVTQSPTHLIKTRGQQATLRCSPISGHTSVYWYQQALGLGLQFLLWYDEGEERNRGNFPPRFSGRQFPNYSSELNVNALELEDSALYLCASSRQPGLVAGEQFFGPGTRLTVL.

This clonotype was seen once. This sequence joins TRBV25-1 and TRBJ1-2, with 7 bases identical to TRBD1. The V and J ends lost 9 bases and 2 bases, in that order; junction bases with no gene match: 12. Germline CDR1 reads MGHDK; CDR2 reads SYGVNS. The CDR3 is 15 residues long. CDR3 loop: CASSRGQIYNYGYTF. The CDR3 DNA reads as TGTGCCAGTAGTAGGGGACAGATCTACAACTATGGCTACACCTTC.

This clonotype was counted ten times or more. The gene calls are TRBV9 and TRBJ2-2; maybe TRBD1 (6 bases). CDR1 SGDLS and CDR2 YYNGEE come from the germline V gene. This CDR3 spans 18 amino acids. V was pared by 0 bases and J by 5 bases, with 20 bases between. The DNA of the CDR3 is TGTGCCAGCAGCGTAGTCGAGCGATCCAGGGGTAGAACCGGGGAGCTGTTTTTT. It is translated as CASSVVERSRGRTGELFF.

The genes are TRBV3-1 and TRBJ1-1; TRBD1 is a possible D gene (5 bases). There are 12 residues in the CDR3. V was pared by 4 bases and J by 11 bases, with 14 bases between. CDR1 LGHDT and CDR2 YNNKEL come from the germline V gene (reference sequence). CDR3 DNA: TGTGCCAGCAGCCGAGAGGGGAGAGACGCTTTCTTT. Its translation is CASSREGRDAFF. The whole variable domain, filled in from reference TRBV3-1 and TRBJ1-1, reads DTAVSQTPKYLVTQMGNDKSIKCEQNLGHDTMYWYKQDSKKFLKIMFSYNNKELIINETVPNRFSPKSPDKAHLNLHINSLELGDSAVYFCASSREGRDAFFGQGTRLTVV.

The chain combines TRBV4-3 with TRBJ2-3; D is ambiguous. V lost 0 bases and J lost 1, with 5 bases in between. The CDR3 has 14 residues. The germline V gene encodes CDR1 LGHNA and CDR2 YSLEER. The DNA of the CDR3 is TGCGCCAGCAGCCAAGAGGGTGGCACAGATACGCAGTATTTT. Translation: CASSQEGGTDTQYF.

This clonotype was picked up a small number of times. The CDR3 DNA follows: TGTGCCAGCAGCCAGAGTAGCGGGAGGGCAGAGACCCAGTACTTC. This codes for CASSQSSGRAETQYF. J is TRBJ2-5 and V is TRBV3-1; 11 bases are shared with TRBD2. Germline assignment: CDR1 LGHDT and CDR2 YNNKEL (reference sequence). J lost 4 bases, V lost 3 bases, and 4 bases had no gene match. CDR3 length equals 15 residues.

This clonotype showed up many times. DNA of the CDR3: TGTGCCAGCAGTTTATACTCCGGGATCCGCGACACTGAAGCTTTCTTT. Protein product: CASSLYSGIRDTEAFF. The chain uses TRBV12-3 or TRBV12-4 and TRBJ1-1; D remains ambiguous. This CDR3 spans 16 amino acids. The V end lost 2 bases, the J end lost 3 bases, and 16 bases lay between the germline ends.

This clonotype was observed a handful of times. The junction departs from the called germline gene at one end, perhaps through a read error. The CDR3 is CVSSLQAQSNTEAFF. CDR3 nucleotide sequence: TGTGTCAGCAGCTTGCAGGCACAGTCGAACACTGAAGCTTTCTTT. The V gene is TRBV5-4, the J gene TRBJ1-1; D is unclear. The CDR3 is made up of 15 amino acids. Looked up from germline, CDR1 is SGHNT and CDR2 is YYREEE (reference sequence).